This TCR beta chain was found in a study of blood T cell repertoires in COVID-19. Methods used by the authors: For nucleated cells, counts were estimated from reference gene primer amplification. The repertoire was sequenced with immunoSEQ multiplex PCR; TCRdb's copy has only in-frame clones and lacks some. V and J calls and clone size are those listed in that table; D and trimming were worked out from the DNA. The sample has approximately 50,000 clones; about 76% are singletons. This CDR3 comprises 15 residues. Germline V gene sequence: CDR1 SGHDT, CDR2 YYEEEE. J was trimmed by 0 bases and V by 4 bases; bases with no gene match: 6.

The chain uses TRBV5-6 and TRBJ2-7, with 8 bases lining up with TRBD2. This clonotype was obtained from a man aged 50 or older with active or convalescent COVID-19. The specimen was peripheral blood. CDR3 DNA: TGTGCCAGCAGCAACAAGCGGGGGCCCTCCTACGAGCAGTACTTC. Translating it yields CASSNKRGPSYEQYF.